These 10 T cell receptor beta chains were sequenced from one sample in a study of T cell clusters in autoimmune cytopenias. TRB was amplified from 250 ng of peripheral blood genomic DNA per sample. TRB was amplified by touch-down multiplex PCR, primer pools A and B combined. TCRdb re-called the multiplex PCR reads; one entry per CDR3 protein, DNA not given. The sample's table shows 6,500 to 10,000 distinct CDR3 sequences. The sample comprised peripheral blood. Source of these receptors: a human donor with an autoimmune cytopenia or autoimmune hepatitis (not recorded which).

The chain links TRBV18 to TRBJ1-3. This CDR3 is 15 amino acids long. Germline V gene sequence: CDR1 KGHSH, CDR2 LQKENI. CDR3 sequence: CASSSTGALGNTIYF.

CDR3 protein: CASSIGGGIGEKLFF. The chain combines TRBV19 with TRBJ1-4; TCRdb calls TRBD1, which cannot be checked without DNA. Germline assignment: CDR1 LNHDA and CDR2 SQIVND (reference sequence). The CDR3 extends over 15 amino acids. The full variable domain, rest sourced from reference TRBV19 and TRBJ1-4, is DGGITQSPKYLFRKEGQNVTLSCEQNLNHDAMYWYRQDPGQGLRLIYYSQIVNDFQKGDIAEGYSVSREKKESFPLTVTSAQKNPTAFYLCASSIGGGIGEKLFFGSGTQLSVL.

The chain combines TRBV19 with TRBJ2-3; TCRdb outputs TRBD1, but without DNA this stays unchecked. Germline V gene lookup returns CDR1 LNHDA and CDR2 SQIVND (reference sequence). This CDR3 has 16 amino acids. The CDR3 here is CASNRGTGGFRDTQYF.

The rearrangement joins TRBV6-1 to TRBJ1-2; TCRdb's assignment of TRBD1 cannot be checked, as there is no DNA. The CDR3 covers 14 residues. Germline assignment: CDR1 MNHNS and CDR2 SASEGT. The chain's CDR3 is CASRSTGQNYGYTF.

In terms of frequency, this clonotype is medium-sized (0.01 to 0.1%). The rearrangement uses TRBV5-6 and TRBJ1-2. Looked up from germline, CDR1 is SGHDT and CDR2 is YYEEEE. The CDR3 is made up of 16 amino acids. This CDR3 reads CASSLGSVRSNYGYTF.

The gene calls are TRBV15 and TRBJ1-1; TCRdb proposes TRBD1, but this gene call is untestable without DNA. Germline V gives CDR1 LNHNV, CDR2 YYDKDF (reference sequence). The CDR3 spans 15 residues. CDR3 residues: CATSAQTGGNVEAFF. The full variable domain, rest sourced from reference TRBV15 and TRBJ1-1, is DAMVIQNPRYQVTQFGKPVTLSCSQTLNHNVMYWYQQKSSQAPKLLFHYYDKDFNNEADTPDNFQSRRPNTSFCFLDIRSPGLGDTAMYLCATSAQTGGNVEAFFGQGTRLTVV.

By frequency, this clonotype is medium-sized. The CDR3 sequence is CSVVRDTGIGELFF. The rearrangement links TRBV29-1 to TRBJ2-2; TCRdb's assignment of TRBD1 cannot be checked, as there is no DNA. CDR1 is SQVTM and CDR2 is ANQGSEA in the germline V gene. The CDR3 length is 14 residues.

By frequency, this clonotype registers medium-sized. The CDR3 here is CASTPGQRVQEQFF. The J gene is TRBJ2-1, the V gene TRBV19; the TCRdb D gene call, TRBD1, has no DNA to confirm it. Germline lookup yields CDR1 LNHDA and CDR2 SQIVND (reference sequence). There are 14 residues in the CDR3.

This clonotype is labeled medium-sized based on frequency. The V and J genes are TRBV30 and TRBJ1-6; TCRdb's assignment of TRBD1 cannot be checked, as there is no DNA. Germline CDR1 is GTSNPN and CDR2 is SVGIG (reference sequence). The CDR3 consists of 15 residues. This CDR3 reads CAWSVRTGPNSPLHF.

This clonotype registers medium-sized by frequency. The genes are TRBV6-5 and TRBJ1-6; lacking DNA, the TRBD1 call made by TCRdb goes unchecked. The CDR3 extends over 13 amino acids. Germline-derived CDR1 and CDR2 are MNHEY and SVGAGI. CDR3 sequence: CASKVQGSSPLHF.